Presented here are 8 T cell receptor beta chains from one specimen sequenced in a study of T cells in Graves' hyperthyroidism and ophthalmopathy. Amplified TCR beta CDR3 regions came from RNA transcripts. The HTBI primer set was used in a first-round RT-PCR of the TCR CDR3. TCRdb re-called the multiplex PCR reads through MiXCR, storing one row per CDR3 protein. The table shows around 690,000 distinct CDR3 sequences, with roughly 20% occurring only once. Source material: blood. Source of these receptors: a man aged 25 to 40 with Graves' ophthalmopathy.

There are many counts of this clonotype. This chain uses TRBV29-1 with TRBJ2-7, with 7 bases lining up with TRBD2. The CDR3 runs to 14 residues. CDR1 is SQVTM, CDR2 ANQGSEA, per germline. V shed 5 bases and J 3 bases; nucleotides not matched to a gene: 10. The CDR3 sequence: CSVIQVGGIYEQYF. The DNA of the CDR3 is TGCAGCGTTATCCAGGTGGGAGGGATCTACGAGCAGTACTTC.

This clonotype was observed at least ten times. The chain couples TRBV28 to TRBJ2-1; D is tentatively TRBD1 or TRBD2 (5 bases each). Germline lookup yields CDR1 MDHEN and CDR2 SYDVKM. V lost 2 bases to trimming and J lost 3 bases, with 14 bases between them. CDR3 length: 16 residues. In DNA form, the CDR3 reads TGTGCCAGCAGTTTAGTACCGGGACCGAGCTACAATGAGCAGTTCTTC. Translating it yields CASSLVPGPSYNEQFF.

This clonotype appeared once. The J gene is TRBJ2-5, the V gene TRBV5-1; D is perhaps TRBD1 (6 bases). The CDR3 is 15 amino acids. V lost 0 bases and J lost 5, with 14 bases in between. Per germline, CDR1 SGHRS and CDR2 YFSETQ. The CDR3 is CASSLAEQGFETQYF. CDR3 coding DNA: TGCGCCAGCAGCTTGGCGGAACAGGGATTCGAGACCCAGTACTTC.

This clonotype was seen many times. The chain combines TRBV28 with TRBJ2-3; a possible D gene is TRBD2 (6 bases). Germline CDR1 MDHEN, CDR2 SYDVKM. Trimming pared 5 bases from V and 3 bases from J, leaving 15 bases between. CDR3 length: 15 residues. CDR3 DNA: TGTGCCAGCAGTACTCGACTAGACGGGACAGATACGCAGTATTTT. This gives the protein CASSTRLDGTDTQYF.

The rearrangement joins TRBV4-2 to TRBJ1-3; no clear D gene. This CDR3 region has 15 residues. Between the trimmed V and J ends, which lost 1 base and 0 bases, there was a span of 7 bases. Germline CDR1 LGHNA, CDR2 YNFKEQ. Here the CDR3 DNA reads TGTGCCAGCAGCCAAGGTTTGAACTCTGGAAACACCATATATTTT. It translates to CASSQGLNSGNTIYF.

The V and J genes are TRBV15 and TRBJ2-3; 11 bases agree with TRBD1. The V gene end was trimmed by 1 base and the J gene end by 8 bases; junction bases not matched to a gene: 11. Germline assignment: CDR1 LNHNV and CDR2 YYDKDF (reference sequence). The length of the CDR3 is 17 residues. This chain's CDR3 is CATSRGSGQGAHPTQYF. CDR3 bases: TGTGCCACCAGCAGAGGGAGCGGACAGGGGGCGCACCCTACGCAGTATTTT.

There are many counts of this clonotype. The V gene is TRBV28, the J gene TRBJ2-5, with D perhaps TRBD1 (7 bases). Germline CDR1 MDHEN, CDR2 SYDVKM. Trimming took off 6 bases at V and 5 bases at J, with 16 bases between the two ends. The CDR3 has 14 residues. The CDR3 is CASSGKTGRETQYF. The CDR3 DNA sequence: TGTGCCAGCAGCGGGAAGACAGGGAGGGAGACCCAGTACTTC.

This clonotype was detected a few times. This chain connects TRBV6-1 to TRBJ1-1, with a tentative D call TRBD1 (6 bases). The CDR3 extends over 12 amino acids. V was shortened by 4 bases and J by 7 bases, with 10 bases between the two germline ends. Germline V gives CDR1 MNHNS, CDR2 SASEGT. The CDR3 reads CASSVDRIEAFF. CDR3 nucleotide sequence: TGTGCCAGCAGTGTCGACAGGATTGAAGCTTTCTTT.